Listed here are 18 T cell receptor beta chains from one sample, sequenced in a study of cytomegalovirus exposure and HLA in healthy donors. PCR amplification relied on 60 Vbeta primers (plus 13 Jbeta primers). Repertoires were generated with immunoSEQ multiplex PCR, while TCRdb's copy carries only in-frame clones and drops some. The data show some 130,000 clones, approximately 68% seen once. Source material: PBMCs. The receptors were sampled from a man in his thirties or forties in good health and CMV-seropositive.

V usage is TRBV6-1 and J usage is TRBJ1-5; the match to TRBD1 covers 7 bases. Germline loops: CDR1 MNHNS, CDR2 SASEGT. V gave up 6 bases and J gave up 2 bases; unmatched junction bases: 4. This CDR3 is 14 amino acids long. CDR3 sequence (DNA): TGTGCCAGCAGAGGGGGCTACGGCAATCAGCCCCAGCATTTT. It codes for CASRGGYGNQPQHF.

The chain uses TRBV7-9 and TRBJ2-1; D is perhaps TRBD2 (5 bases). The CDR3 has 13 residues. Germline V gene sequence: CDR1 SEHNR, CDR2 FQNEAQ (reference sequence). V lost 2 bases and J lost 12, with 14 bases in between. CDR3 residues: CASSLPVGLAQFF. The CDR3 coding sequence is TGTGCCAGCAGCTTACCCGTTGGACTTGCGCAGTTCTTC.

This clone was counted once. The chain combines TRBV11-1 with TRBJ2-1; 9 bases agree with TRBD1. Germline CDR1 is SGHAT and CDR2 is FQDESV (reference sequence). This CDR3 is 15 amino acids long. V lost 4 bases to trimming and J lost 7 bases; unmatched junction nucleotides: 8. The CDR3 region is CASSYRDRAKNEQFF. For the CDR3, the DNA is TGTGCCAGCAGCTACCGGGACAGGGCTAAGAATGAGCAGTTCTTC.

This clone was counted between two and nine times. V is TRBV6-1 and J is TRBJ2-3, with TRBD2 as a possible D gene (6 bases). The CDR3 loop spans 14 amino acids. Trimming stripped 6 bases from V and 2 bases from J, with 12 bases between. Germline CDR1 is MNHNS and CDR2 is SASEGT. Written as DNA, the CDR3 is TGTGCCAGCAGATCGGACTACTTCACAGATACGCAGTATTTT. This gives the protein CASRSDYFTDTQYF.

This clone was recorded only once. CDR3 amino acids: CATRQLAGTETQYF. For the CDR3, the DNA is TGTGCCACGCGGCAGCTAGCGGGAACAGAGACCCAGTACTTC. The rearrangement joins TRBV27 to TRBJ2-5, with 9 positions matching TRBD2. V shed 10 bases, J shed 4 bases, and the junction held 10 bases outside the gene matches. CDR1 and CDR2 (germline): MNHEY, SMNVEV (reference sequence). The CDR3 sequence is 14 residues long.

The chain is built from TRBV6-5 and TRBJ1-3, with a tentative D call TRBD1 (5 bases). V gave up 0 bases and J gave up 1 base, with 7 bases separating them. The germline gives CDR1 MNHEY, CDR2 SVGAGI. The CDR3 length is 15 residues. The CDR3 sequence: CASSYSGDSGNTIYF. DNA of the CDR3: TGTGCCAGCAGTTACTCAGGGGATTCTGGAAACACCATATATTTT.

CDR3 amino acids: CASTLPRSGALRSTDTQYF. The DNA for the CDR3 is TGTGCCAGCACCCTTCCCCGTAGCGGGGCCCTCCGTAGCACAGATACGCAGTATTTT. V is TRBV28 and J is TRBJ2-3; TRBD2 aligns across 8 bases. V was pared by 7 bases and J by 0 bases, with 18 bases of the junction left unmatched. This CDR3 region has 19 residues. Germline V lookup: CDR1 MDHEN, CDR2 SYDVKM.

This chain links TRBV20-1 with TRBJ2-3; D might be TRBD2 (6 bases). V gave up 3 bases and J gave up 11 bases, with 12 bases separating them. Germline lookup yields CDR1 DFQATT and CDR2 SNEGSKA (reference sequence). CDR3 length equals 11 residues. The CDR3 is CSASGGVRQYF. In nucleotides, the CDR3 is TGCAGTGCTAGTGGCGGGGTTAGGCAGTATTTT.

The J gene is TRBJ2-3, the V gene TRBV7-6, with D perhaps matching TRBD1 (6 bases). Trimming removed 1 base at V and 1 base at J, with 12 bases between. In germline, CDR1 is SGHVS, CDR2 FNYEAQ. The CDR3 length is 16 residues. The CDR3 here is CASSLDRAGGTDTQYF. CDR3 nucleotide sequence: TGTGCCAGCAGCTTAGACAGGGCCGGGGGCACAGATACGCAGTATTTT.

V and J are TRBV27 and TRBJ2-5; D is ambiguous. The end of the DNA fits TRBJ2-7 better, so the J call may be wrong. The CDR3 totals 13 residues. Germline V lookup: CDR1 MNHEY, CDR2 SMNVEV (reference sequence). The CDR3 is CASSLVPTYEQYF. Written as DNA, the CDR3 is TGTGCCAGCAGTTTAGTCCCCACCTACGAGCAGTACTTC.

The gene calls are TRBV4-3 and TRBJ2-3, with TRBD2 identical over 9 bases. V dropped 1 base and J dropped 5; count of bases not matched to a gene: 4. The germline V gene has CDR1 LGHNA and CDR2 YSLEER. There are 15 residues in the CDR3. The CDR3 protein is CASSQVTSGLDTQYF. The CDR3 DNA reads as TGCGCCAGCAGCCAAGTGACTAGCGGCCTAGATACGCAGTATTTT.

This sequence joins TRBV5-1 and TRBJ1-2, with 10 bases that match TRBD1. Germline values: CDR1 SGHRS, CDR2 YFSETQ. The CDR3 consists of 16 residues. After removal of 0 bases from V and 8 bases from J, the junction contained 10 bases not matched to a gene. CDR3 protein: CASSLGPGTGVGGYTF. CDR3 coding DNA: TGCGCCAGCAGCTTGGGTCCAGGGACAGGGGTAGGAGGCTACACCTTC.

This rearrangement joins TRBV4-1 to TRBJ2-1, with D possibly matching TRBD1 (6 bases). V shed 4 bases and J shed 9 bases, with 10 bases lying between them. CDR3 length equals 12 residues. The germline CDR1 and CDR2 sequences are MGHRA and YSYEKL. The CDR3 sequence is CASSRIQGEQFF. Written as DNA, the CDR3 is TGCGCCAGCAGCCGCATACAGGGTGAGCAGTTCTTC.

This clone was counted once. The chain carries TRBV5-1 and TRBJ1-1; 10 bases agree with TRBD1. From germline, CDR1 is SGHRS and CDR2 YFSETQ. V lost 4 bases, J lost 2 bases, and 5 bases stayed unmatched. The length of the CDR3 is 15 residues. CDR3 nucleotide sequence: TGCGCCAGCAGCCCCGGACAGGGGGATAACACTGAAGCTTTCTTT. It yields the protein CASSPGQGDNTEAFF.

This chain joins TRBV5-1 and TRBJ1-1, with D uncertain. Deletions cut 3 bases from V and 0 bases from J, with 12 bases between. The CDR3 totals 15 residues. Germline assignment: CDR1 SGHRS and CDR2 YFSETQ. CDR3 region: CASSSGFILNTEAFF. The CDR3 DNA reads TGCGCCAGCAGCTCGGGGTTTATATTGAACACTGAAGCTTTCTTT.

This clone occurred a few times. This chain joins TRBV4-1 and TRBJ2-7; the match to TRBD2 covers 10 bases. The CDR3 has 15 amino acids. Unmatched junction bases numbered 5, after V lost 3 bases and J lost 3 bases. The germline V gene has CDR1 MGHRA and CDR2 YSYEKL. The CDR3 DNA reads as TGCGCCAGCAGCCACGAACTAGCGGGGAGCTACGAGCAGTACTTC. Protein: CASSHELAGSYEQYF.

The chain joins TRBV4-1 to TRBJ1-2, with 7 bases fitting TRBD1. Germline V gene sequence: CDR1 MGHRA, CDR2 YSYEKL. The junction had 11 bases not matched to a gene; V was cut back by 1 base and J by 6 bases. This CDR3 region has 16 residues. CDR3: CASSQVWDSTPNGYTF. CDR3 bases: TGCGCCAGCAGCCAAGTTTGGGACAGCACACCGAATGGCTACACCTTC.

This chain connects TRBV29-1 to TRBJ2-1, with unresolved D. CDR3 size: 12 residues. CDR1 SQVTM and CDR2 ANQGSEA come from the germline V gene. V lost 4 bases, J lost 14 bases, and 18 bases lay in between. CDR3 in DNA: TGCAGCGTTGTGGCTAGTAGTAATCTCAAGTTCTTC. Amino acid sequence: CSVVASSNLKFF.